This is a list of T cell receptor beta chains from one sample in a study of T cells after yellow fever vaccination. A single record per CDR3 protein comes from TCRdb applying MiXCR to the 5' RACE reads. Of about 330,000 distinct CDR3 sequences listed, approximately 4% are singletons. The starting material was PBMCs, obtained 5 days after the yellow fever booster vaccination. All receptors derive from a young man who received the YFV17D yellow fever vaccine. CDR3s include the opening cysteine and the closing phenylalanine or tryptophan. The order of the fields is D gene, J gene, V gene, clone size, CDR3 protein, CDR3 DNA. A D gene is named only where the DNA matches it firmly. Where a row states a size, it is once, few, many or the class of an expanded clone; other rows omit it.

TRBD1 TRBJ1-3 TRBV5-1 many CASSSRTGPSGNTIYF TGCGCCAGCAGCTCCCGGACAGGCCCCTCTGGAAACACCATATATTTT
TRBD2 TRBJ2-2 TRBV19 many CASREGLAGTTGELFF TGTGCCAGTAGGGAAGGACTAGCGGGGACCACCGGGGAGCTGTTTTTT
TRBD2 TRBJ2-3 TRBV29-1 few CSVEGLPSTDTQYF TGCAGCGTTGAGGGACTACCTAGCACAGATACGCAGTATTTT
TRBD1 TRBJ1-2 TRBV4-1 few CASSRGQGSNYGYTF TGCGCCAGCAGCCGGGGACAGGGTTCTAACTATGGCTACACCTTC
TRBD1 TRBJ1-1 TRBV7-3 - CASSSVGDRVTEAFF TGTGCCAGCAGCTCGGTAGGGGACAGGGTAACTGAAGCTTTCTTT
- TRBJ2-3 TRBV5-1 few CASTARRGTDTQYF TGCGCCAGTACCGCCCGGCGGGGCACAGATACGCAGTATTTT
- TRBJ2-1 TRBV20-1 few CSLESLDPYNEQFF TGCAGTCTTGAGTCACTAGACCCCTACAATGAGCAGTTCTTC
TRBD1 TRBJ2-4 TRBV20-1 few CSARPGQGVNIQYF TGCAGTGCTAGGCCAGGACAGGGGGTCAACATTCAGTACTTC
TRBD1 TRBJ1-1 TRBV5-1 many CASSWTGVGRAEAFF TGCGCCAGCAGCTGGACAGGGGTCGGCAGGGCTGAAGCTTTCTTT
TRBD1 TRBJ1-4 TRBV28 - CASIPGQGYEKLFF TGTGCCAGCATCCCGGGACAGGGGTATGAAAAACTGTTTTTT
- TRBJ2-1 TRBV18 - CASSPAGTNNEQFF TGTGCCAGCTCACCCGCCGGGACCAACAATGAGCAGTTCTTC
TRBD1 TRBJ1-2 TRBV7-2 - CASSTGQGTYGYTF TGTGCCAGCAGCACCGGACAGGGGACCTATGGCTACACCTTC
- TRBJ2-2 TRBV5-1 many CASSSRAPKTGELFF TGCGCCAGCAGCTCTCGGGCCCCTAAAACCGGGGAGCTGTTTTTT
TRBD1 TRBJ2-7 TRBV20-1 - CSARGQWQGEQYF TGCAGTGCTAGGGGACAGTGGCAGGGCGAGCAGTACTTC
- TRBJ1-5 TRBV6-6 few CASSYPRGGFLQPQHF TGTGCCAGCAGTTACCCGAGGGGGGGATTCCTGCAGCCCCAGCATTTT
TRBD2 TRBJ2-1 TRBV7-2 - CASSSRGAGGPGEQFF TGTGCCAGCAGCTCCCGAGGGGCGGGGGGGCCCGGTGAGCAGTTCTTC
- TRBJ2-2 TRBV7-2 few CASSLRRATGELFF TGTGCCAGCAGCTTACGGCGGGCCACCGGGGAGCTGTTTTTT
TRBD1 TRBJ1-6 TRBV4-2 - CASSQDQAWDRNSPLHF TGTGCCAGCAGCCAAGATCAGGCGTGGGACAGAAATTCACCCCTCCACTTT
TRBD2 TRBJ2-7 TRBV4-3 - CASSQDRGGNEQYF TGCGCCAGCAGCCAAGACCGGGGGGGCAACGAGCAGTACTTC
- TRBJ1-1 TRBV3-1 few CASSLDSHEAFF TGTGCCAGCAGCCTCGACAGTCATGAAGCTTTCTTT
- TRBJ1-1 TRBV20-1 many CSALQSGYTEAFF TGCAGTGCTCTCCAATCGGGGTACACTGAAGCTTTCTTT
TRBD2 TRBJ2-1 TRBV6-6 few CASSYSISGGSGFF TGTGCCAGCAGTTACTCGATTAGCGGGGGGTCTGGGTTCTTC
- TRBJ1-2 TRBV5-1 - CASSWDGHYGYTF TGCGCCAGCAGCTGGGACGGGCACTATGGCTACACCTTC
- TRBJ1-1 TRBV5-1 few CASSSEPAGTTEAFF TGCGCCAGCAGCTCGGAGCCCGCGGGAACCACTGAAGCTTTCTTT
- TRBJ2-3 TRBV9 - CASSVGGAGGDTQYF TGTGCCAGCAGCGTAGGGGGGGCCGGTGGAGATACGCAGTATTTT
- TRBJ2-7 TRBV7-9 many CASSLVQEQYF TGTGCCAGCAGCTTAGTGCAGGAGCAGTACTTC
TRBD2 TRBJ2-1 TRBV6-6 many CASSSWTSGGARDEQFF TGTGCCAGCAGTTCCTGGACTAGCGGGGGGGCCCGGGATGAGCAGTTCTTC
- TRBJ1-1 TRBV7-9 - CASSLVSGGNTEAFF TGTGCCAGCAGCTTAGTTTCTGGGGGGAACACTGAAGCTTTCTTT
- TRBJ2-5 TRBV6-5 few CASSYLLGMGETQYF TGTGCCAGCAGTTACCTGTTGGGGATGGGAGAGACCCAGTACTTC
TRBD1 TRBJ1-2 TRBV24-1 few CATSGYHRGLGYTF TGTGCCACCAGTGGCTACCACAGGGGGCTGGGCTACACCTTC
- TRBJ1-5 TRBV6-6 - CATSGQANQPQHF TGTGCCACTTCGGGACAAGCAAATCAGCCCCAGCATTTT
- TRBJ2-7 TRBV7-9 many CASSTTRNEQYF TGTGCCAGCAGCACCACTCGGAACGAGCAGTACTTC
TRBD2 TRBJ2-1 TRBV6-2/TRBV6-3 many CASSWGTSASEQFF TGTGCCAGCAGTTGGGGGACTAGCGCAAGTGAGCAGTTCTTC
- TRBJ1-6 TRBV21-1 - CASSKVKLFWGAGSYNSPLHF -
TRBD1 TRBJ2-3 TRBV20-1 few CSARTGTGYTDTQYF TGCAGTGCGCGGACCGGGACAGGGTACACAGATACGCAGTATTTT
TRBD1 TRBJ1-2 TRBV7-2 many CASSLTRDSYGYTF TGTGCCAGCAGCTTAACCCGGGACAGCTATGGCTACACCTTC
TRBD1 TRBJ2-2 TRBV20-1 many CSARPGQGANTGELFF TGCAGTGCTAGACCAGGACAGGGAGCGAACACCGGGGAGCTGTTTTTT
- TRBJ1-6 TRBV6-2/TRBV6-3 - CASSYHERTENSPLHF TGTGCCAGCAGTTACCACGAACGGACTGAGAATTCACCCCTCCACTTT
TRBD2 TRBJ2-3 TRBV4-1 few CASSPSGPARDTQYF TGCGCCAGCAGCCCTAGCGGGCCCGCGAGGGATACGCAGTATTTT